Each of the 18 T cell receptor beta chains below was sequenced from the same sample in a study of blood T cell repertoires in COVID-19 (dated by TCRdb to the early 2020s). The library was built by means of the immunoSEQ multiplex PCR assay. TCRdb carries this immuneACCESS record with in-frame sequences only. Its versions omit some clonotypes, under half of them owing to an unresolved V gene in the studies checked, with the rest unexplained. The sample has more than 95,000 clones on record, roughly 76% of them singletons. The ten largest clones capture roughly 10% of the sample. Sequenced: peripheral blood. These receptors all stem from a woman between 70 and 85 years old with acute or convalescent COVID-19.

The chain employs TRBV3-1 (or the pseudogene TRBV3-2) and TRBJ2-2; the match to TRBD2 covers 10 bases. This CDR3 comprises 17 residues. From germline, CDR1 is LGHDT and CDR2 YNNKEL (reference sequence). V was pared by 0 bases and J by 3 bases, with 4 bases of the junction left unmatched. The CDR3 loop is CASSQDELAGYTGELFF. For the CDR3, the DNA is TGTGCCAGCAGCCAAGATGAACTAGCGGGGTACACCGGGGAGCTGTTTTTT.

The chain is built from TRBV12-3 or TRBV12-4 and TRBJ1-1; possibly TRBD1 for D (5 bases). This CDR3 contains 12 residues. The germline V and J ends were trimmed by 3 bases and 7 bases, with 9 bases remaining between them. The CDR3 reads CASSFGQVEAFF. In nucleotides, the CDR3 is TGTGCCAGCAGTTTCGGACAAGTTGAAGCTTTCTTT.

The chain employs TRBV19 and TRBJ1-5, with TRBD1 as a possible D gene (6 bases). CDR1 and CDR2 from the germline V gene are LNHDA and SQIVND (reference sequence). The CDR3 has 14 amino acids. Trimming shortened V by 5 bases and J by 5 bases, and 13 bases separated the two germline ends. CDR3 in DNA: TGTGCCAGTAGTTACGGCCAGGGGCATCAGCCCCAGCATTTT. It codes for CASSYGQGHQPQHF.

About this clone itself: A junction boundary mismatches the germline segment, possibly from a read error. The chain links TRBV18 to TRBJ2-7; TRBD1 matches at 9 bases. Germline V gene lookup returns CDR1 KGHSH and CDR2 LQKENI. The CDR3 extends over 15 amino acids. CDR3 loop: CASSAPGTGFYEQYF. The CDR3 region has the DNA TGTGCCAGCTCAGCACCCGGGACAGGGTTCTACGAGCAGTACTTC.

The chain employs TRBV11-2 and TRBJ1-2, with D tentatively TRBD1 (6 bases). The CDR3 totals 14 residues. The ends were cut back, 6 bases at V and 3 bases at J, with 14 bases in the middle. CDR1 and CDR2 (germline): SGHAT, FQNNGV. CDR3 protein: CASRPAGEHYGYTF. In DNA, the CDR3 is TGTGCCAGCAGACCCGCAGGGGAGCACTATGGCTACACCTTC.

This clone showed up just a few times. The rearrangement links TRBV6-1 to TRBJ1-1; D unclear. Trimming took 3 bases from V and 11 from J, leaving 16 bases between them. The germline V gene encodes CDR1 MNHNS and CDR2 SASEGT. The CDR3 is 13 amino acids. The chain's CDR3 is CASSDPPPRSAFF. DNA for the CDR3: TGTGCCAGCAGTGATCCCCCCCCGCGAAGTGCTTTCTTT.

This clone showed up just a few times. The chain couples TRBV19 to TRBJ2-2; maybe TRBD2 (6 bases). The CDR3 is made up of 18 amino acids. Germline lookup yields CDR1 LNHDA and CDR2 SQIVND (reference sequence). V was trimmed by 0 bases and J by 7 bases, leaving 21 bases between them. The DNA for the CDR3 is TGTGCCAGTAGTATAGATCTGGTGGGGACTCTGGATATCGGGGAGCTGTTTTTT. Residues: CASSIDLVGTLDIGELFF.

The CDR3 region has the DNA TGTGCCAGCAGCTGGGGCCTCCTTAACACCGGGGAGCTGTTTTTT. Amino acids: CASSWGLLNTGELFF. The chain carries TRBV11-3 and TRBJ2-2; maybe TRBD1 (5 bases). The CDR3 consists of 15 residues. The V gene's germline CDR1 is SGHNT and CDR2 YENEEA. Trimming pared 4 bases from V and 2 bases from J, leaving 11 bases between.

The chain couples TRBV11-3 to TRBJ2-1; D may be TRBD1 (6 bases). Deletions cut 0 bases from V and 6 bases from J, with 15 bases between. CDR1 is SGHNT and CDR2 is YENEEA in the germline V gene. CDR3 length equals 16 residues. CDR3 nucleotides: TGTGCCAGCAGCTTAGAAGCAGGGGATGGAGGCAATGAGCAGTTCTTC. Amino acids: CASSLEAGDGGNEQFF.

V is TRBV5-4 and J is TRBJ1-1, with D possibly matching TRBD1 (6 bases). The CDR3 extends over 14 amino acids. From germline, CDR1 is SGHNT and CDR2 YYREEE (reference sequence). Trimming stripped 4 bases from V and 6 bases from J, with 16 bases between. DNA of the CDR3: TGTGCCAGCAGCGACAGGTGGCAGGACCCTGAAGCTTTCTTT. Its protein is CASSDRWQDPEAFF.

The rearrangement uses TRBV6-5 and TRBJ1-1; no clear D gene. This CDR3 contains 12 residues. Trimming cost V 7 bases and J 4 bases, with 10 bases left between them. Germline V CDR1 and CDR2: MNHEY, SVGAGI. Written as DNA, the CDR3 is TGTGCCAGCACCCCCGGGAGCACTGAAGCTTTCTTT. This encodes CASTPGSTEAFF.

V usage is TRBV9 and J usage is TRBJ1-1, with TRBD1 matching 10 bases. Germline V gene data show CDR1 as SGDLS and CDR2 as YYNGEE. V lost 0 bases, J lost 6 bases, and 11 bases stayed unmatched. This CDR3 comprises 17 residues. The CDR3 is CASSVEGGRDRGAEAFF. The CDR3 bases are TGTGCCAGCAGCGTAGAGGGGGGCCGGGACAGGGGCGCTGAAGCTTTCTTT.

The rearrangement uses TRBV28 and TRBJ1-6, with 8 bases fitting TRBD1. The CDR3 has 14 residues. Germline V gives CDR1 MDHEN, CDR2 SYDVKM. V gave up 6 bases and J gave up 9 bases; unmatched junction bases: 7. Here the CDR3 DNA reads TGTGCCAGCAGGATGGACAGGGATGGTTCACCCCTCCACTTT. This gives the protein CASRMDRDGSPLHF.

V gene TRBV29-1 combines with J gene TRBJ2-1, with TRBD2 as a possible D gene (6 bases). The CDR3 totals 14 residues. V was cut by 6 bases and J by 2 bases, with 14 bases left in between. Per germline, CDR1 SQVTM and CDR2 ANQGSEA. The CDR3 sequence is CSVPPGGAYNEQFF. The CDR3, as DNA: TGCAGCGTACCTCCGGGCGGGGCCTACAATGAGCAGTTCTTC.

In DNA form, the CDR3 reads TGCGCCAGCAGCCAAGATCAGGGGATTAACTATGGCTACACCTTC. Amino acid sequence: CASSQDQGINYGYTF. The chain joins TRBV4-3 to TRBJ1-2; D perhaps matches TRBD1 (6 bases). CDR1 and CDR2 (germline): LGHNA, YSLEER. The CDR3 is 15 amino acids. Trimming removed 0 bases from V and 1 base from J, with 9 bases in between.

The genes are TRBV13 and TRBJ2-2, with a possible D match to TRBD2 (7 bases). Trimming removed 0 bases from V and 5 bases from J, with 13 bases in between. CDR3 length: 16 amino acids. CDR1 PRHDT and CDR2 FYEKMQ come from the germline V gene (reference sequence). CDR3 sequence reads: CASSLGRGARTGELFF. CDR3 bases: TGTGCCAGCAGCTTAGGACGGGGGGCTAGGACCGGGGAGCTGTTTTTT.

This clone was detected only a few times. The chain links TRBV6-6 to TRBJ2-3; 9 bases are shared with TRBD1. Unmatched junction bases numbered 10, after V lost 5 bases and J lost 1 base. CDR3 length equals 17 residues. Looked up from germline, CDR1 is MNHNY and CDR2 is SVGAGI (reference sequence). CDR3 nucleotide sequence: TGTGCCAGCAGTCGCACAGGGGGCGCCATGGGCACAGATACGCAGTATTTT. It codes for CASSRTGGAMGTDTQYF.

The J gene is TRBJ1-5, the V gene TRBV10-3, with 8 bases that match TRBD1. Per the germline V gene, CDR1 is ENHRY and CDR2 is SYGVKD. The CDR3 runs 16 residues. The V segment lost 10 bases and the J segment 2 bases; nucleotides outside the gene matches: 13. CDR3 protein: CATSLTGEDGNQPQHF. The DNA of the CDR3 is TGTGCCACCTCCCTGACAGGGGAGGACGGCAATCAGCCCCAGCATTTT.